This TCR beta chain was profiled in a study of T cells in Graves' hyperthyroidism and ophthalmopathy. This clonotype has just a few counts. CDR3 length: 12 residues. Trimming left V 6 bases short and J 7 bases short, with 12 bases between. CDR1 and CDR2 from the germline V gene are SQVTM and ANQGSEA. The investigators amplified TCR beta CDR3 regions from RNA transcripts. First-round RT-PCR with HTBI primers amplified the TCR CDR3 region. MiXCR was run by TCRdb on the multiplex PCR reads, yielding one entry per CDR3 protein. Among 450,000 to 600,000 distinct CDR3 sequences, 12% to 15% were seen once, and the ten largest hold approximately 13%.

The sample comprised blood. The clonotype originates from a woman aged 40 to 50 with Graves' hyperthyroidism. This chain joins TRBV29-1 and TRBJ2-2, with D possibly TRBD2 on 6 matching bases. CDR3: CSVERRGGELFF. The CDR3 nucleotides read TGCAGCGTCGAAAGGAGGGGCGGGGAGCTGTTTTTT.